This section outlines one T cell receptor (beta chain) sequence together with its context. These data come from a study of cytomegalovirus exposure and HLA in healthy donors. Trimming took off 0 bases at V and 0 bases at J, with 9 bases between the two ends. The CDR3 is 16 residues long. Germline CDR1 is SGHTA and CDR2 is FQGNSA. PCR used 60 Vbeta primers and 13 Jbeta primers. Sequencing was performed with immunoSEQ multiplex PCR; in TCRdb, only in-frame clones are kept and a portion is missing. The sample lists 40,000 to 45,000 clones, approximately 52% seen once, with 9.5% to 13% in the top ten. The rearrangement links TRBV7-2 to TRBJ1-3, with D uncertain. Sequences were obtained from PBMCs. This TCR was recovered from a human donor in good health. DNA for the CDR3: TGTGCCAGCAGCTTAGCACCCTCCAGCTCTGGAAACACCATATATTTT. The encoded protein is CASSLAPSSSGNTIYF. The complete variable domain, with remaining parts taken from reference TRBV7-2 and TRBJ1-3, reads GAGVSQSPSNKVTEKGKDVELRCDPISGHTALYWYRQSLGQGLEFLIYFQGNSAPDKSGLPSDRFSAERTGGSVSTLTIQRTQQEDSAVYLCASSLAPSSSGNTIYFGEGSWLTVV.